This is a list of T cell receptor beta chains from one sample in a study of T cells after yellow fever vaccination. TCRdb redid the calling of the 5' RACE reads with MiXCR, one entry per CDR3 protein. Of 450,000 to 550,000 distinct CDR3 sequences listed, around a fifth were seen once; the top ten hold roughly 16%. This specimen consisted of PBMCs, obtained approximately 22 days after the first yellow fever vaccination. All receptors come from a man between 18 and 29 years old who received the YFV17D yellow fever vaccine. Both conserved end residues are part of each CDR3. The D gene is left open where the match is weak. Clone size is given for some rows only: seen once, a few or many times, or a class if the clone is expanded.

D,J,V,size,CDR3,DNA
.,TRBJ1-4,TRBV6-5,.,CASSYRVSTNEKLFF,TGTGCCAGCAGTTACAGGGTCTCAACTAATGAAAAACTGTTTTTT
.,TRBJ2-3,TRBV19,few,CASSITDTDTQYF,TGTGCCAGTAGTATAACAGACACAGATACGCAGTATTTT
TRBD2,TRBJ2-5,TRBV7-2,few,CASSRSGGGETQYF,TGTGCCAGCAGCCGGAGCGGGGGTGGGGAGACCCAGTACTTC
TRBD1,TRBJ1-4,TRBV9,few,CASSVGTGDEKLFF,TGTGCCAGCAGCGTGGGGACAGGGGACGAAAAACTGTTTTTT
.,TRBJ1-3,TRBV20-1,few,CSARDPGTSGNTIYF,TGCAGTGCTAGAGATCCTGGGACCTCTGGAAACACCATATATTTT
TRBD2,TRBJ2-3,TRBV9,few,CASSVLTGGTDTQYF,TGTGCCAGCAGCGTACTGACCGGGGGGACAGATACGCAGTATTTT
TRBD1,TRBJ2-1,TRBV11-2,.,CASSLAFRQGYNEQFF,TGTGCCAGCAGCTTAGCCTTTCGACAGGGTTACAATGAGCAGTTCTTC
TRBD2,TRBJ2-3,TRBV20-1,few,CSVSSGVGTDTQYF,TGCAGTGTCAGTAGCGGGGTTGGCACAGATACGCAGTATTTT
.,TRBJ1-5,TRBV6-5,.,CASSYMGEGNQPQHF,TGTGCCAGCAGTTACATGGGTGAAGGCAATCAGCCCCAGCATTTT
.,TRBJ1-2,TRBV6-2/TRBV6-3,few,CASRTGNNRIYGYTF,TGTGCCAGCAGAACCGGTAATAATCGAATCTATGGCTACACCTTC
.,TRBJ2-3,TRBV7-3,many,CASSFFRAQYF,TGTGCCAGCAGCTTTTTTAGAGCGCAGTATTTT
.,TRBJ2-5,TRBV10-3,.,CAISEGQQETQYF,TGTGCCATCAGTGAGGGACAGCAAGAGACCCAGTACTTC
.,TRBJ1-6,TRBV5-6,.,CASSLGQFASPLHF,TGTGCCAGCAGCTTGGGACAGTTTGCTTCACCCCTCCACTTT
.,TRBJ1-5,TRBV5-1,many,CASSLGSGLGQPQHF,TGCGCCAGCAGCTTGGGGTCGGGACTCGGGCAGCCCCAGCATTTT
.,TRBJ2-7,TRBV6-1,.,CASTGLQNYEQYF,TGTGCCAGCACGGGACTGCAGAACTACGAGCAGTACTTC
.,TRBJ2-2,TRBV7-2,few,CASSLGNYRELFF,TGTGCCAGCAGCTTAGGCAATTACCGGGAGCTGTTTTTT
.,TRBJ2-5,TRBV7-8,few,CASSLASRAGGGETQYF,TGTGCCAGCAGCTTAGCCTCGCGGGCAGGGGGAGGGGAGACCCAGTACTTC
.,TRBJ1-1,TRBV12-3/TRBV12-4,few,CASSLWAGDTEAFF,TGTGCCAGCAGTTTATGGGCAGGGGACACTGAAGCTTTCTTT
TRBD2,TRBJ2-2,TRBV4-2,.,CASSQVGGGPATGELFF,TGTGCCAGCAGCCAAGTCGGCGGGGGGCCGGCCACCGGGGAGCTGTTTTTT
.,TRBJ2-7,TRBV13,.,CASSSTQDGSSYEQYF,TGTGCCAGCAGCTCGACCCAGGACGGCAGCTCCTACGAGCAGTACTTC
.,TRBJ1-2,TRBV20-1,.,CSLLERGYTF,TGCAGCTTACTTGAGAGGGGCTACACCTTC
TRBD1,TRBJ2-3,TRBV20-1,.,CSALGQGGSDTQYF,TGCAGTGCCCTGGGACAGGGGGGGTCAGATACGCAGTATTTT
.,TRBJ1-1,TRBV7-9,.,CASARGSQETEAFF,TGTGCCAGCGCGAGGGGATCACAGGAGACTGAAGCTTTCTTT
.,TRBJ1-5,TRBV3-1,few,CASSQDSPGQPQHF,TGTGCCAGCAGCCAAGACAGCCCGGGGCAGCCCCAGCATTTT
.,TRBJ2-7,TRBV6-2/TRBV6-3,.,CASISRGLSYEQYF,TGTGCCAGCATCTCCCGGGGGCTGTCCTACGAGCAGTACTTC